The 30 T cell receptor beta chains in this list originate from one sample, sequenced in a study of blood T cell repertoires in COVID-19. Profiling relied on immunoSEQ multiplex PCR, and the TCRdb table lists in-frame clones only, not all of them. This repertoire shows some 66,000 clones, 85% to 90% found once; its top ten account for 5.5% to 7%. Sequences were obtained from peripheral blood. These receptors originate from a man in his fifties or sixties with active COVID-19.

This chain links TRBV9 with TRBJ1-3; D is ambiguous. V dropped 2 bases and J dropped 3 bases, with 9 bases sitting between them. Germline CDR1 SGDLS, CDR2 YYNGEE. This CDR3 contains 14 residues. CDR3 in DNA: TGTGCCAGCAGCGTGCAGGCAAATGGAAACACCATATATTTT. This sequence encodes CASSVQANGNTIYF.

Only one count was recorded for this clone. J is TRBJ1-2 and V is TRBV19; 10 bases line up with TRBD1. V dropped 7 bases and J dropped 2; count of bases not matched to a gene: 4. CDR3 length equals 14 residues. CDR1 is LNHDA, CDR2 SQIVND, per germline (reference sequence). The CDR3 DNA follows: TGTGCCAGTATCCAGGGACAGGGGAACTATGGCTACACCTTC. It specifies CASIQGQGNYGYTF. Together with reference TRBV19 and TRBJ1-2, the CDR3 gives the full variable domain: DGGITQSPKYLFRKEGQNVTLSCEQNLNHDAMYWYRQDPGQGLRLIYYSQIVNDFQKGDIAEGYSVSREKKESFPLTVTSAQKNPTAFYLCASIQGQGNYGYTFGSGTRLTVV.

This chain connects TRBV7-9 to TRBJ1-1, with D tentatively TRBD1 (5 bases). V was shortened by 2 bases and J by 4 bases, with 8 bases between the two germline ends. Germline loops: CDR1 SEHNR, CDR2 FQNEAQ (reference sequence). The CDR3 has 13 residues. The CDR3 protein is CASSLQGGTEAFF. DNA for the CDR3: TGTGCCAGCAGCTTACAGGGCGGCACTGAAGCTTTCTTT. Full variable domain (rest looked up from reference TRBV7-9 and TRBJ1-1): DTGVSQNPRHKITKRGQNVTFRCDPISEHNRLYWYRQTLGQGPEFLTYFQNEAQLEKSRLLSDRFSAERPKGSFSTLEIQRTEQGDSAMYLCASSLQGGTEAFFGQGTRLTVV.

V is TRBV6-5 and J is TRBJ2-7; 7 nucleotides agree with TRBD1. Germline CDR1 and CDR2: MNHEY and SVGAGI. CDR3 length equals 15 residues. With 5 bases clipped from V and 7 bases from J, the junction kept 14 bases outside the gene matches. The DNA of the CDR3 is TGTGCCAGCAGTCCACAAGGACAGGCCTACGAGGAGCAGTACTTC. It is translated as CASSPQGQAYEEQYF.

This chain connects TRBV6-6 to TRBJ2-7; D perhaps matches TRBD1 (5 bases). The CDR3 is 14 amino acids. With 6 bases removed from V and 0 bases from J, the gap between germline ends came to 12 bases. CDR1 and CDR2 from the germline V gene are MNHNY and SVGAGI (reference sequence). The CDR3 loop reads CASRQTASSYEQYF. CDR3 DNA sequence: TGTGCCAGCAGACAGACAGCGAGCTCCTACGAGCAGTACTTC.

The J gene is TRBJ1-1, the V gene TRBV29-1; D gene unclear. V was trimmed by 7 bases and J by 0 bases, leaving 6 bases between them. This CDR3 contains 11 residues. Germline lookup yields CDR1 SQVTM and CDR2 ANQGSEA. The CDR3 nucleotides are TGCAGCGCCACAGTGAACACTGAAGCTTTCTTT. Its protein product is CSATVNTEAFF.

The chain is built from TRBV12-3 or TRBV12-4 and TRBJ1-2; TRBD1 agrees at 8 bases. Trimming at V came to 6 bases and at J to 5 bases, leaving 2 bases not matched to a gene. The CDR3 contains 12 residues. The CDR3: CASSRQGYGYTF. In DNA form, the CDR3 reads TGTGCCAGCAGCAGACAGGGGTATGGCTACACCTTC.

This clone was counted between two and nine times. The gene calls are TRBV6-5 and TRBJ2-3; 13 bases line up with TRBD2. Trimming took 6 bases from V and 4 from J; bases not matched to a gene: 4. The CDR3 covers 15 residues. Germline loops: CDR1 MNHEY, CDR2 SVGAGI. CDR3 sequence: CASSQLAGGPDTQYF. The CDR3 region has the DNA TGTGCCAGCAGCCAACTAGCGGGGGGGCCAGATACGCAGTATTTT.

The rearrangement links TRBV6-5 to TRBJ1-6; a possible D gene is TRBD1 (6 bases). Germline V gene sequence: CDR1 MNHEY, CDR2 SVGAGI. The V and J ends lost 6 bases and 2 bases respectively, with 11 bases between them. The CDR3 loop spans 15 amino acids. The CDR3 here is CASRLQGPYNSPLHF. In nucleotides, the CDR3 is TGTGCCAGCAGATTACAGGGTCCCTATAATTCACCCCTCCACTTT.

The chain combines TRBV2 with TRBJ1-5; 8 bases map to TRBD1. The CDR3 is 16 amino acids. Germline V gives CDR1 SNHLY, CDR2 FYNNEI. Trimming at V came to 7 bases and at J to 4 bases, leaving 12 bases not matched to a gene. CDR3 in amino acids: CASTTGGDIGNQPQHF. The CDR3 nucleotides are TGTGCCAGCACCACAGGGGGGGACATTGGGAATCAGCCCCAGCATTTT.

The chain combines TRBV6-5 with TRBJ1-5, with D hard to call. The CDR3 is 14 residues long. The V gene's germline CDR1 is MNHEY and CDR2 SVGAGI. V lost 5 bases to trimming and J lost 11 bases, with 19 bases between them. The CDR3 region has the DNA TGTGCCAGCAGTACCGGGAGAGCTCGTCGGGCCCAGCATTTT. Residues: CASSTGRARRAQHF.

V gene TRBV11-3 combines with J gene TRBJ2-3, with 8 bases fitting TRBD1. The CDR3 covers 13 residues. With 0 bases clipped from V and 9 bases from J, the junction kept 2 bases outside the gene matches. Per germline, CDR1 SGHNT and CDR2 YENEEA. In DNA form, the CDR3 reads TGTGCCAGCAGCTTAGAACAGGGGGGCACGCAGTATTTT. It specifies CASSLEQGGTQYF.

V gene TRBV18 combines with J gene TRBJ2-1, with D maybe TRBD2 (6 bases). Trimming removed 3 bases from V and 2 bases from J, with 11 bases in between. Looked up from germline, CDR1 is KGHSH and CDR2 is LQKENI. CDR3 length: 15 amino acids. CDR3 sequence: CASSPWRGTYNEQFF. CDR3 sequence (DNA): TGTGCCAGCTCACCGTGGCGGGGAACCTACAATGAGCAGTTCTTC.

This clone was found once. This chain joins TRBV30 and TRBJ2-3; 8 nucleotides line up with TRBD1. Losses at the gene ends were 5 bases for V and 2 bases for J; bases not matched to a gene: 3. This CDR3 has 13 residues. CDR1 is GTSNPN and CDR2 is SVGIG in the germline V gene (reference sequence). CDR3 bases: TGTGCCTGGGGACAGGGACTCACAGATACGCAGTATTTT. Protein: CAWGQGLTDTQYF.

V is TRBV6-5 and J is TRBJ2-7; 8 bases agree with TRBD1. With V trimmed by 5 bases and J by 10 bases, 4 bases remained unmatched. The germline V gene encodes CDR1 MNHEY and CDR2 SVGAGI. This CDR3 spans 11 amino acids. The CDR3 nucleotides read TGTGCCAGCAGTCTCGGACAGGGACAGTACTTC. Amino acids: CASSLGQGQYF.

Turning to this clone: At one end the junction does not follow the germline gene, possibly because of a read error. The CDR3 loop reads CASTYTTGVPSYEQYF. The CDR3, as DNA: TGTGCCAGCACTTACACTACGGGGGTCCCCTCCTACGAGCAGTACTTC. The gene calls are TRBV6-5 and TRBJ2-7; possibly TRBD2 for D (6 bases). The CDR3 loop spans 16 amino acids. The V gene's germline CDR1 is MNHEY and CDR2 SVGAGI.

This chain joins TRBV6-5 and TRBJ2-5; 8 bases fit TRBD2. CDR1 and CDR2 from the germline V gene are MNHEY and SVGAGI. J gave up 5 bases and V 2 bases, and 7 bases lay outside the gene matches. The length of the CDR3 is 15 residues. CDR3 residues: CASSYNSGRQETQYF. CDR3 bases: TGTGCCAGCAGTTACAACAGCGGGAGACAGGAGACCCAGTACTTC.

This sequence joins TRBV19 and TRBJ1-2; D gene uncertain. CDR1 LNHDA and CDR2 SQIVND come from the germline V gene (reference sequence). This CDR3 spans 15 amino acids. V lost 5 bases and J lost 7, with 20 bases in between. The CDR3 nucleotides read TGTGCCAGTAGTCTGACTGTTCATGCCTCTTCTGGCTACACCTTC. It translates to CASSLTVHASSGYTF.

V gene TRBV3-1 (or the pseudogene TRBV3-2) combines with J gene TRBJ2-5, with 16 bases matching TRBD2. The J segment lost 4 bases and the V segment lost 6 bases, leaving 8 bases of the junction unmatched. CDR3 length equals 17 residues. The germline gives CDR1 LGHDT, CDR2 YNNKEL (reference sequence). The CDR3 region is CASRPGTSGRERETQYF. CDR3 nucleotide sequence: TGTGCCAGCAGGCCTGGGACTAGCGGGAGGGAGAGAGAGACCCAGTACTTC.

The V gene is TRBV19, the J gene TRBJ2-1, with 11 nucleotides matching TRBD2. The CDR3 runs to 18 residues. The junction had 12 bases not matched to a gene; V was cut back by 6 bases and J by 2 bases. The germline CDR1 and CDR2 sequences are LNHDA and SQIVND (reference sequence). The CDR3 loop is CASRPLGLAESAYNEQFF. CDR3 coding DNA: TGTGCCAGTAGGCCCCTGGGACTAGCGGAATCGGCCTACAATGAGCAGTTCTTC.

V and J are TRBV25-1 and TRBJ2-3, with 8 bases aligning to TRBD1. This CDR3 contains 13 residues. With V trimmed by 9 bases and J by 1 base, 3 bases remained unmatched. Germline V CDR1 and CDR2: MGHDK, SYGVNS. CDR3 region: CASGQGGTDTQYF. CDR3 bases: TGTGCCAGTGGACAGGGCGGCACAGATACGCAGTATTTT.

Here the CDR3 reads CASSLELVGPGELFF. The CDR3 bases are TGTGCCAGCAGCTTGGAACTAGTTGGTCCCGGGGAGCTGTTTTTT. The chain links TRBV5-4 to TRBJ2-2, with D maybe TRBD2 (5 bases). Trimming left V 0 bases short and J 6 bases short, with 12 bases between. Germline values: CDR1 SGHNT, CDR2 YYREEE (reference sequence). The CDR3 is made up of 15 amino acids.

V usage is TRBV6-5 and J usage is TRBJ2-1; 10 bases fit TRBD2. In germline, CDR1 is MNHEY, CDR2 SVGAGI. V was clipped by 10 bases and J by 9 bases; unmatched bases: 12. This CDR3 is 14 amino acids long. CDR3 DNA sequence: TGTGCCACCGTAGCGGGAGGCTACGCTATTGAGCAGTTCTTC. Residues: CATVAGGYAIEQFF.

The CDR3 region is CASSWDRGKVEAFF. The CDR3 DNA sequence: TGTGCCAGCAGCTGGGACAGGGGTAAGGTTGAAGCTTTCTTT. The rearrangement joins TRBV5-5 to TRBJ1-1; 10 bases agree with TRBD1. CDR3 length: 14 amino acids. CDR1 is SGHKS and CDR2 is YYEKEE in the germline V gene (reference sequence). V lost 3 bases and J lost 7; bases outside the gene matches: 6.

The chain joins TRBV7-9 to TRBJ1-1, with no clear D. This CDR3 has 16 residues. Trimming removed 3 bases from V and 1 base from J, with 15 bases in between. CDR1 is SEHNR and CDR2 is FQNEAQ in the germline V gene (reference sequence). The CDR3 here is CASSLGDAGENTEAFF. DNA for the CDR3: TGTGCCAGCAGCTTGGGAGATGCAGGAGAGAACACTGAAGCTTTCTTT.

The chain has TRBV2 and TRBJ1-5; the D gene is possibly TRBD1 (6 bases). Trimming left V 6 bases short and J 0 bases short, with 12 bases between. The CDR3 covers 15 residues. CDR1 and CDR2 from the germline V gene are SNHLY and FYNNEI. CDR3 coding DNA: TGTGCCAGCAGGGACCGGGACAATAGCAATCAGCCCCAGCATTTT. Amino acids: CASRDRDNSNQPQHF.

This chain joins TRBV15 and TRBJ2-5; perhaps TRBD1 as D (6 bases). The CDR3 spans 15 residues. Germline V gene data show CDR1 as LNHNV and CDR2 as YYDKDF (reference sequence). Trimming took off 0 bases at V and 0 bases at J, with 8 bases between the two ends. The CDR3 loop is CATSRDAGDQETQYF. In nucleotides, the CDR3 is TGTGCCACCAGCAGAGATGCAGGGGACCAAGAGACCCAGTACTTC.

With regard to this clone: Because it lacks the conserved phenylalanine or tryptophan at the end, this CDR3 is likely a read error. No DNA is shown, since the ends of the CDR3 on it are uncertain; the CDR3 is the one TCRdb lists. V and J are TRBV11-3 and TRBJ2-7; the table's TRBD1 call for D was not verified on the DNA. CDR1 is SGHNT, CDR2 YENEEA, per germline. The CDR3 spans 11 residues, counting both ends. CDR3 protein: CASSLGTAEGA.

This clone was seen a single time. J is TRBJ2-2 and V is TRBV24-1; D uncertain. V was cut by 7 bases and J by 0 bases, with 11 bases left in between. CDR3 length: 15 amino acids. Germline CDR1 reads KGHDR; CDR2 reads SFDVKD. The CDR3 DNA reads TGTGCCACCAGGGCCGGAGAGACGAACACCGGGGAGCTGTTTTTT. It specifies CATRAGETNTGELFF.

This chain uses TRBV6-2 or TRBV6-3 with TRBJ1-5, with D maybe TRBD1 (6 bases). Germline V gene data show CDR1 as MNHEY and CDR2 as SVGEGT. Trimming stripped 4 bases from V and 2 bases from J, with 9 bases between. This CDR3 comprises 14 residues. The chain's CDR3 is CASSSTGGNQPQHF. The CDR3 DNA reads TGTGCCAGCAGTTCGACAGGCGGCAATCAGCCCCAGCATTTT.